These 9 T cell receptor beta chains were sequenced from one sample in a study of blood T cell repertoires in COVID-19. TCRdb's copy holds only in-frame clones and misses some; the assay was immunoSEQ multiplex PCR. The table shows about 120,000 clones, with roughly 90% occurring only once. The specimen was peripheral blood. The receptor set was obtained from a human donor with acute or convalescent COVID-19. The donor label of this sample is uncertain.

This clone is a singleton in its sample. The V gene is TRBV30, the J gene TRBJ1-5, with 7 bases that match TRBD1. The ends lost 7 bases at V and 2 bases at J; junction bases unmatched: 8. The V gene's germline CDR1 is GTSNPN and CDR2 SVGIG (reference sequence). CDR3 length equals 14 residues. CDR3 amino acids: CAYSTGYGNQPQHF. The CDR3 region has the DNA TGTGCCTACTCGACAGGGTACGGCAATCAGCCCCAGCATTTT.

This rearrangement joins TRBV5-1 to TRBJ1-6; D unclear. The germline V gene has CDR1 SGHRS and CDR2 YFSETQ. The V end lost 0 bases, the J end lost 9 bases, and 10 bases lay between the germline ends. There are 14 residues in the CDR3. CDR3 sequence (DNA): TGCGCCAGCAGCTTGGAAGCCGAGTTTTCACCCCTCCACTTT. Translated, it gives CASSLEAEFSPLHF.

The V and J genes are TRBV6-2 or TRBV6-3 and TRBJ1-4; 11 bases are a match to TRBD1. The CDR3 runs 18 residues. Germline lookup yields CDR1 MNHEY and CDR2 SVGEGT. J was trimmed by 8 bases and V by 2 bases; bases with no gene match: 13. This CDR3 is CASSYPRDRGTLEEKLFF. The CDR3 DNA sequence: TGTGCCAGCAGTTACCCACGGGACAGGGGGACCCTGGAGGAAAAACTGTTTTTT.

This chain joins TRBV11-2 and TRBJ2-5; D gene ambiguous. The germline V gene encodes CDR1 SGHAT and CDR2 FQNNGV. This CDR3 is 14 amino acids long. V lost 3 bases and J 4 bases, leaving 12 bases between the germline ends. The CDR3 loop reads CASSFESLRETQYF. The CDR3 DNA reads TGTGCCAGCAGCTTTGAATCCCTCAGAGAGACCCAGTACTTC.

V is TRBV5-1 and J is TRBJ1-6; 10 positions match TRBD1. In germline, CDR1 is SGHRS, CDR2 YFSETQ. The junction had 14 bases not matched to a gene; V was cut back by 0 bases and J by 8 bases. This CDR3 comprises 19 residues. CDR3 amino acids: CASSLAGRQGAFGDSPLHF. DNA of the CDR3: TGCGCCAGCAGCTTGGCCGGGAGACAGGGGGCCTTTGGTGATTCACCCCTCCACTTT.

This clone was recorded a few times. DNA for the CDR3: TGTGCCAGCAGCTTAGGTAGCGGGAGATACAATGAGCAGTTCTTC. Amino acid sequence: CASSLGSGRYNEQFF. V is TRBV7-7 and J is TRBJ2-1; TRBD2 agrees at 9 bases. Per the germline V gene, CDR1 is SSHAT and CDR2 is FNYEAQ (reference sequence). With 1 base clipped from V and 4 bases from J, the junction kept 2 bases outside the gene matches. The CDR3 spans 15 residues.

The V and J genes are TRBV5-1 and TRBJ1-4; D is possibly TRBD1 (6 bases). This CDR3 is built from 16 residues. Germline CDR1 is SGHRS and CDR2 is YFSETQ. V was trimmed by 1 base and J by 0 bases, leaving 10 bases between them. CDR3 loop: CASSLTGGPTNEKLFF. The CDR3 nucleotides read TGCGCCAGCAGCTTGACCGGGGGGCCAACTAATGAAAAACTGTTTTTT.

Written as DNA, the CDR3 is TGCGCCAGCAGCCTTCCTCCAGGGGGTACAGATACGCAGTATTTT. This sequence encodes CASSLPPGGTDTQYF. J is TRBJ2-3 and V is TRBV4-1; 7 bases align to TRBD1. Per germline, CDR1 MGHRA and CDR2 YSYEKL. This CDR3 is built from 15 residues. The ends lost 4 bases at V and 3 bases at J; junction bases unmatched: 7.

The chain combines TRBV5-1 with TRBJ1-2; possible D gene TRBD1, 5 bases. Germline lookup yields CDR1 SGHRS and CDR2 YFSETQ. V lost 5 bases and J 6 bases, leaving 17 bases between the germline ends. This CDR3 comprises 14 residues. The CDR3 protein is CASRSPGSIHGYTF. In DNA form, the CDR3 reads TGCGCCAGCAGGTCTCCAGGGTCGATCCATGGCTACACCTTC.